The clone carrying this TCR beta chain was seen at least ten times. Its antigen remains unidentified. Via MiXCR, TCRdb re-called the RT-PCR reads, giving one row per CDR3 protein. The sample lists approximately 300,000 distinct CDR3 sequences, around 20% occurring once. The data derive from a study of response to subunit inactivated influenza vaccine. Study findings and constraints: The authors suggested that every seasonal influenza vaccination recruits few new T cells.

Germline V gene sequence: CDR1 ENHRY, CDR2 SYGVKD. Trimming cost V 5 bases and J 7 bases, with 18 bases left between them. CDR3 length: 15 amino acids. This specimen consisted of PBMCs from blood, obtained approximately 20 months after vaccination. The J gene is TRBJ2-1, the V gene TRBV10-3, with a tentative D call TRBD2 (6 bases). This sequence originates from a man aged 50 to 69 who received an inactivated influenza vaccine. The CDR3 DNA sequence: TGTGCCATCAGTACCCCGGGGGTACGTCAAAATGAGCAGTTCTTC. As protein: CAISTPGVRQNEQFF.